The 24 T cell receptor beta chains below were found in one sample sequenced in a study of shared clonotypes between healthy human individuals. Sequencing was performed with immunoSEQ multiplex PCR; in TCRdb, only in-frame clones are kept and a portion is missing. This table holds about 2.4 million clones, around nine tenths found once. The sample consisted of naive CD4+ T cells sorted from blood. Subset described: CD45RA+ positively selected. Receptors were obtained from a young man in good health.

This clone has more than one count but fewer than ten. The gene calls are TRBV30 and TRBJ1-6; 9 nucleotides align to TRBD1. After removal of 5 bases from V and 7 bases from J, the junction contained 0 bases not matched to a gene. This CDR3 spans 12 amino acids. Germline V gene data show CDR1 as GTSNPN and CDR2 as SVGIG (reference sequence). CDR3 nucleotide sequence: TGTGCCTGGGGGACAGGGAATTCACCCCTCCACTTT. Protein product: CAWGTGNSPLHF.

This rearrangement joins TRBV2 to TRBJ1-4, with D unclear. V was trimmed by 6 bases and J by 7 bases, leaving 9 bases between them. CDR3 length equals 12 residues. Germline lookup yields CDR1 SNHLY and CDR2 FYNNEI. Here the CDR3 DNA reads TGTGCCAGCAGAGAGTTGGGTGAAAAACTGTTTTTT. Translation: CASRELGEKLFF.

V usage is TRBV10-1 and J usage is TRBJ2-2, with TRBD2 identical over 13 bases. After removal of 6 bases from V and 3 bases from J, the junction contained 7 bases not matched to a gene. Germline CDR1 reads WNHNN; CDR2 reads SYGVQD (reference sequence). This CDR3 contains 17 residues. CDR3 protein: CASRTTSGGADTGELFF. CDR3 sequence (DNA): TGCGCCAGCAGGACCACTAGCGGGGGGGCCGACACCGGGGAGCTGTTTTTT.

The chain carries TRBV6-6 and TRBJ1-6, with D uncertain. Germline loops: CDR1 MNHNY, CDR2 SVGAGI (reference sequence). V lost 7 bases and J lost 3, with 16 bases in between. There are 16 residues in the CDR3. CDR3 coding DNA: TGTGCCAGCACTATAGAAGGACGGTTCTATAATTCACCCCTCCACTTT. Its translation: CASTIEGRFYNSPLHF.

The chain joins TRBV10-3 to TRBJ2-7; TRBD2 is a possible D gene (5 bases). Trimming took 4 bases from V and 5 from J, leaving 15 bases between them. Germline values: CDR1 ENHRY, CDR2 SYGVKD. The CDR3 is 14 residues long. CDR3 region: CAISVSVLGDEQYF. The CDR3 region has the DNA TGTGCCATCAGTGTGTCGGTTTTGGGAGACGAGCAGTACTTC.

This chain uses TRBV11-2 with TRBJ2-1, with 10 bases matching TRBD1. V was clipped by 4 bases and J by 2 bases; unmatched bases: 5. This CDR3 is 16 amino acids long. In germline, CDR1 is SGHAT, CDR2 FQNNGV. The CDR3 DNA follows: TGTGCCAGCAGCTCCGGGGACAGGGGTCCCTACAATGAGCAGTTCTTC. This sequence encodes CASSSGDRGPYNEQFF.

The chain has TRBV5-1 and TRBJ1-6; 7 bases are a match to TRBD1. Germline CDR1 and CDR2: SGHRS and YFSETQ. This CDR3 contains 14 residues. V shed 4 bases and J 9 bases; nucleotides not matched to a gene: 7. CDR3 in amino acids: CASSQQGMGSPLHF. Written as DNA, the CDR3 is TGCGCCAGCAGCCAACAGGGGATGGGTTCACCCCTCCACTTT.

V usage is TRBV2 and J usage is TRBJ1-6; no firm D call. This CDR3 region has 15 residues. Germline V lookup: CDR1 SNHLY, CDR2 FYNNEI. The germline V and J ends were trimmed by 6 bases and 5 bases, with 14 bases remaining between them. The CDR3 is CASRVKDSNNSPLHF. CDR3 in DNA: TGTGCCAGCAGGGTAAAGGACTCAAATAATTCACCCCTCCACTTT. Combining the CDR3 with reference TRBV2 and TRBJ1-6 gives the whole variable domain EPEVTQTPSHQVTQMGQEVILRCVPISNHLYFYWYRQILGQKVEFLVSFYNNEISEKSEIFDDQFSVERPDGSNFTLKIRSTKLEDSAMYFCASRVKDSNNSPLHFGNGTRLTVT.

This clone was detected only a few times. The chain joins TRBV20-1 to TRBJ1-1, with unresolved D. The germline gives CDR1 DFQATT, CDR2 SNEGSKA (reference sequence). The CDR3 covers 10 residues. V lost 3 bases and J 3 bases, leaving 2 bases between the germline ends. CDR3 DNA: TGCAGTGCTAGGTACACTGAAGCTTTCTTT. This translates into CSARYTEAFF.

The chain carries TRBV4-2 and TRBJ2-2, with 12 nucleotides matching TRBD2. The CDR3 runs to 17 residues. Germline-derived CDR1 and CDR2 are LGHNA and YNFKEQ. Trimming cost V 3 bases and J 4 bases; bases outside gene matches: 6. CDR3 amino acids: CASSHPSGGAATGELFF. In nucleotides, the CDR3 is TGTGCCAGCAGCCACCCTAGCGGGGGGGCCGCCACCGGGGAGCTGTTTTTT.

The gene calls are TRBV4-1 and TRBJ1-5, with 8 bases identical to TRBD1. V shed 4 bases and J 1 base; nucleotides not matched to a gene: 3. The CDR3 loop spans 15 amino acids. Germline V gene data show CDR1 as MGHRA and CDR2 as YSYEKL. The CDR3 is CASSPQGVSNQPQHF. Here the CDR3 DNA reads TGCGCCAGCAGCCCACAGGGGGTGAGCAATCAGCCCCAGCATTTT.

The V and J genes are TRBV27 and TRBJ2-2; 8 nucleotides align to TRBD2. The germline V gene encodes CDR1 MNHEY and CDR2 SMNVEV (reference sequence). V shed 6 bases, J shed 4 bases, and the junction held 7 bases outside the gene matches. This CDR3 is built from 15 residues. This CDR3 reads CASSAPGGGTGELFF. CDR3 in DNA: TGTGCCAGCAGCGCCCCGGGAGGGGGCACCGGGGAGCTGTTTTTT.

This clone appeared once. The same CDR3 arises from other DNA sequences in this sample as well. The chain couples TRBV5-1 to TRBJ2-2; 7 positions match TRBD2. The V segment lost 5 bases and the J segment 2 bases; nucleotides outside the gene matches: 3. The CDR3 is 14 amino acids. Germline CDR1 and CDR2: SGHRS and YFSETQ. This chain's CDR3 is CASRASGNTGELFF. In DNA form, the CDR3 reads TGCGCCAGCAGGGCTAGCGGTAACACCGGGGAGCTGTTTTTT. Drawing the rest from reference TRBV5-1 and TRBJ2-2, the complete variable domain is KAGVTQTPRYLIKTRGQQVTLSCSPISGHRSVSWYQQTPGQGLQFLFEYFSETQRNKGNFPGRFSGRQFSNSRSEMNVSTLELGDSALYLCASRASGNTGELFFGEGSRLTVL.

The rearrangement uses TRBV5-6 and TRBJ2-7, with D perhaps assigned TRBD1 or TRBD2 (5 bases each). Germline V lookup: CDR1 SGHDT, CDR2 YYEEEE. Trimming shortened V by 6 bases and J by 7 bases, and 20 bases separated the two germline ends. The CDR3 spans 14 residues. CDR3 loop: CASTVLEGWGEQYF. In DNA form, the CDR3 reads TGTGCCAGCACCGTCTTAGAGGGGTGGGGTGAGCAGTACTTC.

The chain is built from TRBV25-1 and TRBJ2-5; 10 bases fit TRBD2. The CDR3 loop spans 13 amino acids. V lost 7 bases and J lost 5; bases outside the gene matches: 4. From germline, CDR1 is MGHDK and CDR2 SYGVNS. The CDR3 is CASTLAGAETQYF. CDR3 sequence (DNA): TGTGCCAGCACCCTAGCGGGAGCTGAGACCCAGTACTTC.

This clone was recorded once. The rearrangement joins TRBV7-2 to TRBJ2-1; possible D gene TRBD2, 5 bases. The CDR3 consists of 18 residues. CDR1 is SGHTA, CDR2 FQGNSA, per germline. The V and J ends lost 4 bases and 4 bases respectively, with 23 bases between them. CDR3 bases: TGTGCCAGCAGCTCCCTATTTTTAGCGCGAGCAGCGTACAATGAGCAGTTCTTC. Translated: CASSSLFLARAAYNEQFF.

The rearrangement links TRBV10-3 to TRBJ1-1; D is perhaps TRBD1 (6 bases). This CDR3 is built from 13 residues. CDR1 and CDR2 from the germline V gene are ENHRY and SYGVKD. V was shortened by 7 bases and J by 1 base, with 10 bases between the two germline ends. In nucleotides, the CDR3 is TGTGCCATCAACTGGGACACGAACACTGAAGCTTTCTTT. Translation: CAINWDTNTEAFF.

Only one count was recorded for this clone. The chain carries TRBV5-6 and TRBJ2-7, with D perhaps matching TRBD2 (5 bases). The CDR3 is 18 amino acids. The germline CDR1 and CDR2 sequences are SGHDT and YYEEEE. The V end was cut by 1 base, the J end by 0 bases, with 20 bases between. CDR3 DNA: TGTGCCAGCAGCTTGATGGGAGTGTCCCTTAAGAGCTCCTACGAGCAGTACTTC. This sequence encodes CASSLMGVSLKSSYEQYF.

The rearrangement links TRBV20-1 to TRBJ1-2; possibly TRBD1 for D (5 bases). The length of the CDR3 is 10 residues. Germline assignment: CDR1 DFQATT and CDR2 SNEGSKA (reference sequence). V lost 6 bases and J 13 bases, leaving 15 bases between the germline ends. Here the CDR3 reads CSAGTGGPTF. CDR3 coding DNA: TGCAGTGCCGGGACCGGGGGTCCCACCTTC.

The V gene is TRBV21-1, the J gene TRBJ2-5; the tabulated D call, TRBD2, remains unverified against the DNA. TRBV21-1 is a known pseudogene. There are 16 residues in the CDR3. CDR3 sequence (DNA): TGTGCCAGCAGCAAAGCTTGGGGACTAGCCCAAGAGACCCAGTACTTC. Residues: CASSKAWGLAQETQYF.

This CDR3 is CASSLSQYTDTQYF. DNA for the CDR3: TGCGCCAGCAGCTTATCACAATACACAGATACGCAGTATTTT. The V and J genes are TRBV5-1 and TRBJ2-3; D is ambiguous. CDR1 SGHRS and CDR2 YFSETQ come from the germline V gene. Deletions cut 2 bases from V and 2 bases from J, with 9 bases between. The CDR3 extends over 14 amino acids. Full variable domain (rest looked up from reference TRBV5-1 and TRBJ2-3): KAGVTQTPRYLIKTRGQQVTLSCSPISGHRSVSWYQQTPGQGLQFLFEYFSETQRNKGNFPGRFSGRQFSNSRSEMNVSTLELGDSALYLCASSLSQYTDTQYFGPGTRLTVL.

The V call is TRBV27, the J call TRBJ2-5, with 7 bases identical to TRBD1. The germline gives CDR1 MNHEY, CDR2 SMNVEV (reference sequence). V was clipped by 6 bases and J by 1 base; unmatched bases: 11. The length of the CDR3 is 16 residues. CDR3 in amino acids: CASRPDRVNGQETQYF. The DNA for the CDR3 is TGTGCCAGCAGACCTGACAGGGTCAACGGCCAAGAGACCCAGTACTTC.

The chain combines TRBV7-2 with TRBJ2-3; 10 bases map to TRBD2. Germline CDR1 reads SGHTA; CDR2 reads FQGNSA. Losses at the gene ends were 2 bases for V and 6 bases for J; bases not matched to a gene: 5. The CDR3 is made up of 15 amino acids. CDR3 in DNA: TGTGCCAGCAGCTTAAGCGGGAGGGCCGGCGATACGCAGTATTTT. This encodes CASSLSGRAGDTQYF.

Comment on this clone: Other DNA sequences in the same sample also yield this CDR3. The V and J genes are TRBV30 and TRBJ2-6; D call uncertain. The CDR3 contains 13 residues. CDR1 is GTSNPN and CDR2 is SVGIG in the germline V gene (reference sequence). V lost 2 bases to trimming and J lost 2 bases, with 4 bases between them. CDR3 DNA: TGTGCCTGGAGTAGGGCTGGGGCCAACGTCCTGACTTTC. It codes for CAWSRAGANVLTF. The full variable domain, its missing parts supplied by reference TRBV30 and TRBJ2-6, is SQTIHQWPATLVQPVGSPLSLECTVEGTSNPNLYWYRQAAGRGLQLLFYSVGIGQISSEVPQNLSASRPQDRQFILSSKKLLLSDSGFYLCAWSRAGANVLTFGAGSRLTVL.